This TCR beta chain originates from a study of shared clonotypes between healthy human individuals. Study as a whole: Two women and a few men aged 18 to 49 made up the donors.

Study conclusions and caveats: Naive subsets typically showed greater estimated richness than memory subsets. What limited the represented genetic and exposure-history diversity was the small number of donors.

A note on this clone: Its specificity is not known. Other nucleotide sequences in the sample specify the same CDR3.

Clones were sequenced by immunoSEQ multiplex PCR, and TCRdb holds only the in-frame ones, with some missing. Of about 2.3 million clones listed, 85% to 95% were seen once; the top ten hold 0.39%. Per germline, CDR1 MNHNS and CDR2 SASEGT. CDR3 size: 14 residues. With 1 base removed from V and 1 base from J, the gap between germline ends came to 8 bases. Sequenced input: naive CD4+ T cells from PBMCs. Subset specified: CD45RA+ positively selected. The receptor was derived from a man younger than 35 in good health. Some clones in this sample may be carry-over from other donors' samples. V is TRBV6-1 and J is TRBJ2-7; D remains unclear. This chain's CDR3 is CASSEGGVSYEQYF. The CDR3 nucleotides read TGTGCCAGCAGTGAAGGAGGAGTTTCCTACGAGCAGTACTTC.